This entry is about one T cell receptor beta chain. Its antigen has not been determined. No base quality information exists; no much larger clone differs at one position. The source of the sample is a study of CD8 T cells in Susac syndrome (dated by TCRdb to about 2019). Broadly, across the study: Whether CD8+ T cell activation and differentiation in Susac syndrome was antigen driven was tested using repertoire sequencing. CD8+ T cell repertoire clonality was compared between about a dozen healthy donors, some 14 Susac syndrome patients and approximately 16 multiple sclerosis patients.

Peripheral blood CD8+ and CD4+ T cells from healthy donors, Susac syndrome patients and multiple sclerosis patients were profiled using high-throughput TCR beta sequencing. Healthy donors were age- and sex-matched controls. Bulk CD8+ and CD4+ T cells were purified by magnetic negative isolation, whereas CD8+ TEMRA cells were enriched by FACS. Blood was drawn into EDTA tubes, processed within 24 hours, and PBMCs were isolated by density gradient centrifugation. PBMCs intended for TCR sequencing were frozen in liquid nitrogen and were later thawed in a 37 degrees C water bath. A purity of at least 90% was achieved for sorted or isolated CD4+, CD8+ and CD8+ TEMRA cells. The germline V gene yields MDHEN for CDR1 and SYDVKM for CDR2. Including cysteine and phenylalanine, the CDR3 has 13 amino acids. Only the CDR3 portion is preserved as DNA: 39 bases, with reading frame beginning at the first base. V loses 1 base, J loses 6 bases, and the germline ends lie 6 bases apart.

RNA was extracted with the RNeasy kit and roughly 0.5 to 1 ug was reverse transcribed using random hexamers. The immunoSEQ multiplex PCR assay, covering 54 Vbeta and 13 Jbeta segments, was used to amplify TCR beta CDR3 regions. PCR amplification bias was corrected using a synthetic template baseline for primer optimization and computational correction. In the authors' own workflow: Reads were annotated to V, D and J genes according to IMGT and were analyzed with immunoSEQ Analyzer, with only productive sequences retained. Clonality was calculated as one minus the Shannon entropy normalized by log2 of the number of productive unique sequences. Public and private clones were assessed among the 100 most prevalent clones of each patient and control. Susac-specific clones were defined as absent from healthy and MS cohorts, around 980 published viral clones and other ImmuneACCESS disease sequences. Starting from the raw public reads, TCRdb applied fastp trimming at Q25, assembled clones with MiXCR and retained in-frame beta chains. Rows merge per CDR3 protein into single entries with the most common DNA and genes. TCRdb assigned the V and J calls; the authors' analysis was not used. Recorded for this sample are more than 110,000 distinct CDR3 sequences; around 94% of them occurred a single time. Approximately 0.3% of the sample is held by the ten biggest clonotypes.

Here is what the overall study found, with its caveats: The TCR sequencing and HLA analysis was acknowledged to have included a relatively small number of individuals.

The sequenced material came from CD8+ T cells from PBMCs. The rearrangement combines TRBV28 with TRBJ2-2; no D gene call is confident. The sequence derives from a human donor in good health. The DNA is TGTGCCAGCAGTTTATACAGACCCGGGGAGCTGTTTTTT. Translated, this is CASSLYRPGELFF.